A single TCR beta chain is shown here with its context. The antigen remains unidentified. PCR was performed using 60 Vbeta and 13 Jbeta primers. Libraries were prepared by immunoSEQ multiplex PCR; TCRdb keeps only in-frame clonotypes and omits some of them. The data hold more than 110,000 clones, with approximately 80% observed a single time. The data stem from a study of cytomegalovirus exposure and HLA in healthy donors. Overall study: Roughly 80 million unique TCRs from HLA-typed donors were held in an early data release.

V gave up 0 bases and J gave up 3 bases, with 5 bases separating them. Per the germline V gene, CDR1 is LNHDA and CDR2 is SQIVND (reference sequence). This CDR3 has 13 residues. General study findings and limits: Later analysis indicated greater clonal expansion among HLA-associated TCR beta chains than among equally common other chains.

The specimen was PBMCs. This receptor was identified in a woman between 50 and 59 years old in good health and CMV-seronegative. The V call is TRBV19, the J call TRBJ1-2; D is unresolved. CDR3 bases: TGTGCCAGTAGTATAGATGACTACTATGGCTACACCTTC. This codes for CASSIDDYYGYTF.